This section outlines one T cell receptor beta chain sequence together with its context. It has no known antigen specificity. There are no base qualities to consult, and no much larger clone falls within one base. Using the deep immunoSEQ assay, TCR CDR3 regions were amplified from genomic DNA by multiplex PCR. Extracted genomic DNA from each cell subset was spread evenly across all wells of several immunoSEQ 96-well plates, with each plate serving as a replicate. For sorted subsets, 200 to 250 ng of genomic DNA, equivalent to some 30,000 T cell genomes, went into each replicate PCR. Purified libraries were quantified with a Qubit 3.0 fluorometer, sized on a Bioanalyzer 2100, and re-quantified with the KAPA Library Quantification kit. Each immunoSEQ 96-well plate was sequenced on its own single-read 150-cycle Illumina NextSeq 550 flow cell. Turning to the authors' computational methods: Because only junctional sequences without quality scores were contained in the immunoSEQ output, filtering matching that applied to full-length reads could not be performed. To assign V/J genes and CDR3, sequences were annotated using PyIR, a Python wrapper for IgBLAST v1.9, with IMGT germline references. Reads were removed for weak V/J assignments (E-value above 1e-6), missing CDR3, stop codons, out-of-frame junctions, or ambiguous translated residues. V3J clonotypes were defined by identical inferred V gene, J gene, and CDR3 amino acid sequence. The percentage overlap between two repertoires was calculated by dividing the number of shared unique clonotypes by the size of the smaller repertoire. Repertoire richness was assessed with RTK rarefaction, the Chao1 estimator, and Recon v2.1 estimates of unobserved clonotypes. Generation probabilities for all TCRbeta clonotypes obtained by the gDNA method from a handful of donors were computed using OLGA. In TCRdb, the immuneACCESS table is reduced to in-frame sequences with V and J assigned. These tables do not hold every clone; where another copy was compared, an unresolved V gene accounts for under half, and the others remain unexplained. V and J calls and clone size come straight from that table; D and trimming were deduced from the DNA. Across this sample there are fewer than 3 million clones, with just under 95% seen only once. The ten top clones hold 0.37% of the sample.

Donors were healthy HIV-negative adults with no recently reported acute infections or vaccinations. Only Caucasian adults living in Nashville, Tennessee, USA were represented among the donors. CD4+ T cells were enriched by magnetic negative selection; naive cells were then positively selected on CD45RA, and the negative fraction formed the memory subset. Blood was collected by leukapheresis, and PBMCs were isolated by Ficoll-Histopaque density gradient centrifugation and then cryopreserved in liquid nitrogen vapor phase. Analytical flow cytometry was used to check the purity and quantity of each magnetically sorted T cell population. Each sorted fraction had its genomic DNA isolated and then quantified by UV absorbance on a Nanodrop 2000c. As encoded in the germline V gene (reference sequence), CDR1 is LNHNV while CDR2 is YYDKDF. The CDR3 holds 13 amino acids from the cysteine to the phenylalanine. Only the CDR3 portion is preserved as DNA: 39 bases, with reading frame beginning at the first base. V loses 5 bases, J loses 6 bases, and the germline ends lie 14 bases apart.

The source of the sample is a study of shared clonotypes between healthy human individuals (dated by TCRdb to the early 2020s). Describing the broader study: A few men and two women, aged 18 to 49 years, made up the cohort. For each donor, CD4 naive and CD4 memory were each given three plates, CD8 naive was given two plates, and CD8 memory was given one plate. To estimate repertoire size and how much clonotypes are shared between individuals, the study performed deep sequencing of blood TCR repertoires from a few healthy adults. Libraries were prepared and TCR repertoires were sequenced by different laboratories using diverse techniques, in order to increase sequencing depth and limit assay-specific biases. Leukapheresis yielded between about 0.8 and 8.9 billion PBMCs per donor.

What the work shows at the level of the full study, not this receptor alone: Sampling was limited to blood, and TCR repertoires in tissue likely differ from TCR repertoires in blood. About 5% of naive CD4, 3.5% of naive CD8, 2.3% of memory CD4, and about 0.4% of memory CD8 clonotypes were shared across a few donors. Pairwise subsampling indicated that sequencing depth was expected to affect the degree of clonotype sharing among donors. Compared with non-shared clonotypes, clonotypes shared by all four sorted-subset donors had higher generation probabilities. Naive subsets generally had larger estimated clonotype richness than memory subsets. Incomplete sequencing was indicated by rarefaction of sorted-subset datasets, despite the large sequencing depth. The small number of donors limited the genetic and exposure-history diversity represented.

The receptor was derived from a man younger than 30 in good health. Some clones in this sample may be carry-over from other donors' samples. The source material was naive CD4+ T cells from PBMCs. Interpreted using the paper, the cell subset or site label stands for: CD45RA+ positively selected. The chain links TRBV15 with TRBJ2-7; the D gene is perhaps TRBD1 or TRBD2, each of them matching over 6 bases. This receptor has the CDR3 CATSYIGGFEQYF. The DNA sequence reads TGTGCCACCAGCTACATAGGGGGGTTCGAGCAGTACTTC.